The sequence of this TCR beta chain was determined in a study of sequential checkpoint blockade in melanoma. Overall study context: Both treatment sequences were followed by maintenance nivolumab.

The treatment: randomized to nivolumab then ipilimumab (arm A) or the reverse (arm B). Patients had received no earlier DNA-damaging chemotherapy. Live CD3+CD8+ CD19− CD56− cells were sorted from PBMCs. The CDR3 extends over 15 amino acids. The J segment lost 4 bases and the V segment lost 0 bases, leaving 2 bases of the junction unmatched. Germline assignment: CDR1 SGHRS and CDR2 YFSETQ. Profiled with immunoSEQ multiplex PCR; TCRdb holds only in-frame clones, not every one. The sample includes about 20,000 clones, 80% to 90% of them seen just once. The receptor comes from a human donor with melanoma. The genes are TRBV5-1 and TRBJ2-2, with 8 bases lining up with TRBD2. Sequenced here: CD8+ T cells sorted from blood (inferred from file names), sampled from a patient given nivolumab and ipilimumab in sequence. DNA of the CDR3: TGCGCCAGCAGCTTGGGGGGGACTAGCACCGGGGAGCTGTTTTTT. This gives the protein CASSLGGTSTGELFF.